This T cell receptor beta chain appears in the sequencing data of a study of control samples from healthy donors and cancer patients. CDR3 length equals 16 residues. Per the germline V gene, CDR1 is SGHVS and CDR2 is FQNEAQ. With 1 base clipped from V and 3 bases from J, the junction kept 5 bases outside the gene matches. Assay: immunoSEQ multiplex PCR; the TCRdb copy retains only in-frame clones and omits some. The top ten clones hold 11% of a sample with about 84,000 clones, 65% to 90% of them seen once. This receptor was obtained from a man aged 55 to 70 with head and neck cancer. Material for sequencing was PBMCs. The chain carries TRBV7-8 and TRBJ2-2, with 7 bases that match TRBD1. DNA of the CDR3: TGTGCCAGCAGCTTAGAAGGAACAGGGGACACCGGGGAGCTGTTTTTT. It is translated as CASSLEGTGDTGELFF.